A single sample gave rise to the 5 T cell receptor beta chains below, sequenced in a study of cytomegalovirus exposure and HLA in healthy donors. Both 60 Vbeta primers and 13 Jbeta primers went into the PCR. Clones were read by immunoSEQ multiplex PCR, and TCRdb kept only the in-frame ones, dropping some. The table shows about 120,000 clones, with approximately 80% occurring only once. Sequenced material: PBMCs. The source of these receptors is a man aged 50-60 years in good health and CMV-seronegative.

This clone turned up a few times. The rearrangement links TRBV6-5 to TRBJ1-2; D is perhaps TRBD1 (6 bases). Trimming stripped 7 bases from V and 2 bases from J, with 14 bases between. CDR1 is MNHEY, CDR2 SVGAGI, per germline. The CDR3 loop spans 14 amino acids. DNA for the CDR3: TGTGCCAGCAATAAACAGGGCGTCAACTATGGCTACACCTTC. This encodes CASNKQGVNYGYTF.

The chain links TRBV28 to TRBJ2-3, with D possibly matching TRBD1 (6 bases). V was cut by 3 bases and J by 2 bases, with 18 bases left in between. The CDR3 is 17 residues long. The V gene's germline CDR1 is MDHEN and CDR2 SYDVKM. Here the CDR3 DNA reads TGTGCCAGCAGTTTGACCTCCCCGGGACACTTCACAGATACGCAGTATTTT. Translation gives CASSLTSPGHFTDTQYF.

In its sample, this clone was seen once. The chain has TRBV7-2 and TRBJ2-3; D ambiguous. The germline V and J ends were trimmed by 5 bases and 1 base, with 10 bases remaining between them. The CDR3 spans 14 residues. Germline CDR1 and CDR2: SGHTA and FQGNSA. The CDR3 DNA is TGTGCCAGCAGCCCGGGTCCGGGCACAGATACGCAGTATTTT. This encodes CASSPGPGTDTQYF.

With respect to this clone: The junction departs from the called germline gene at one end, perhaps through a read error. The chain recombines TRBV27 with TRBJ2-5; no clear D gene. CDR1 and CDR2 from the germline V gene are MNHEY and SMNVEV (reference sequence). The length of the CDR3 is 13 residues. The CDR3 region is CASSFRRQEAQYF. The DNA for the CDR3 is TGTGCCAGCAGTTTCCGTCGCCAAGAGGCCCAGTACTTC.

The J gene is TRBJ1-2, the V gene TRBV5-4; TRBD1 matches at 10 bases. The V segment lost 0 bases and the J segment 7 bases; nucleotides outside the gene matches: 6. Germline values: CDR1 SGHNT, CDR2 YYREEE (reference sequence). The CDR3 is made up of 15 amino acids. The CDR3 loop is CASSLAGTGVSGYTF. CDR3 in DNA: TGTGCCAGCAGCTTGGCAGGGACAGGGGTGAGTGGCTACACCTTC. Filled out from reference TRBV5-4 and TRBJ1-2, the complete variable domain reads ETGVTQSPTHLIKTRGQQVTLRCSSQSGHNTVSWYQQALGQGPQFIFQYYREEENGRGNFPPRFSGLQFPNYSSELNVNALELDDSALYLCASSLAGTGVSGYTFGSGTRLTVV.